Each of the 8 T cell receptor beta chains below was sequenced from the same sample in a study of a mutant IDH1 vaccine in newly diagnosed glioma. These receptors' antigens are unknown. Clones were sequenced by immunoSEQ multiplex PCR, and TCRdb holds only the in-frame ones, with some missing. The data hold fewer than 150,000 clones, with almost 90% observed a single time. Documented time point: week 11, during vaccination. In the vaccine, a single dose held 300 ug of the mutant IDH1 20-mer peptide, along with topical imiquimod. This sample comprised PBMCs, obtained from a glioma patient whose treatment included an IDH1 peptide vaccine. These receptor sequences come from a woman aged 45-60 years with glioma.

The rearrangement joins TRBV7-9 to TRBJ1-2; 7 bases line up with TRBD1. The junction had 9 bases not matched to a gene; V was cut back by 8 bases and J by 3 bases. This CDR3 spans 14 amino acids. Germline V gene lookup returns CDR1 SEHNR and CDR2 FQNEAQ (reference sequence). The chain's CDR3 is CASAFTGVDYGYTF. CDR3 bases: TGTGCCAGCGCGTTTACAGGGGTGGACTATGGCTACACCTTC.

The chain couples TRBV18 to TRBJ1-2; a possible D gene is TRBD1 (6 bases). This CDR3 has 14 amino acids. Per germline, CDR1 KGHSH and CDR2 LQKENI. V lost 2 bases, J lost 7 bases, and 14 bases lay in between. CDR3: CASSPNRDSRGYTF. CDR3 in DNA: TGTGCCAGCTCACCAAACAGGGATAGTCGTGGCTACACCTTC.

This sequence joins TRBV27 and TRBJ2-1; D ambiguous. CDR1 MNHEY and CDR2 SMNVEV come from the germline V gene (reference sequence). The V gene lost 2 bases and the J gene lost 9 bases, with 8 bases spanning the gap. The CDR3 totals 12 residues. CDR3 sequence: CASSLGITEQFF. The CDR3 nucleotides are TGTGCCAGCAGTTTAGGGATAACTGAGCAGTTCTTC.

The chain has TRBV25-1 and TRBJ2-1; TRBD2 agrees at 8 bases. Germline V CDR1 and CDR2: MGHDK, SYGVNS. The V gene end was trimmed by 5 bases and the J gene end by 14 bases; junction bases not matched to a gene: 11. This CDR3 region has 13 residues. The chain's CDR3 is CASSPGGRTPEFF. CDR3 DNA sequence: TGTGCCAGCAGTCCGGGGGGGAGGACCCCCGAGTTCTTC.

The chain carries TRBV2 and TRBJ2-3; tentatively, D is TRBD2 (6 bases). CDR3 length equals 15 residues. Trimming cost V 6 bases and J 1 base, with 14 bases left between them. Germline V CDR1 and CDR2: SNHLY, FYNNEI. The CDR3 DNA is TGTGCCAGCAGGTCGTGGGGCGGGGGCACAGATACGCAGTATTTT. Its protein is CASRSWGGGTDTQYF.

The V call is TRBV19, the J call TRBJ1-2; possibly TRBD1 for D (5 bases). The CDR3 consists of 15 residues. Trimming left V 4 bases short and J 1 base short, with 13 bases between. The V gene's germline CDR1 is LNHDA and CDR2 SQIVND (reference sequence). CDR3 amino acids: CASSKVGVLNYGYTF. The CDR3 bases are TGTGCCAGTAGTAAGGTGGGGGTGCTTAACTATGGCTACACCTTC.

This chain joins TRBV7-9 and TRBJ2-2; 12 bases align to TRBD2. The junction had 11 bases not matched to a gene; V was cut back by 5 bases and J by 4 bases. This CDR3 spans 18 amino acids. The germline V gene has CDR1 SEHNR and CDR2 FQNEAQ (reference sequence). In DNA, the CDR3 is TGTGCCAGCAGCCAACGGACTAGCGGGAAGAGGAGCACCGGGGAGCTGTTTTTT. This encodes CASSQRTSGKRSTGELFF. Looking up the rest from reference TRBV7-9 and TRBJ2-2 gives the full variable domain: DTGVSQNPRHKITKRGQNVTFRCDPISEHNRLYWYRQTLGQGPEFLTYFQNEAQLEKSRLLSDRFSAERPKGSFSTLEIQRTEQGDSAMYLCASSQRTSGKRSTGELFFGEGSRLTVL.

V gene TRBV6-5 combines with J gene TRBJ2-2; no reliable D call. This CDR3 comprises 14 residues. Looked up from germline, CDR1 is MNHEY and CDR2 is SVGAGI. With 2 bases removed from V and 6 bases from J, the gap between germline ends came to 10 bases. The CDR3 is CASSYLGHAGELFF. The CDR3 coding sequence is TGTGCCAGCAGTTACCTTGGCCACGCCGGGGAGCTGTTTTTT.